This entry lists 9 T cell receptor beta chains sequenced from one sample in a study of human T cells and chemical hapten exposure. Unfractionated whole blood served as the source for total RNA extraction. TCRdb reprocessed the 5' RACE reads with MiXCR, giving one entry per CDR3 protein. The sample records over 95,000 distinct CDR3 sequences, 19% being singletons. The receptor source for this set is a human donor in good health.

The J gene is TRBJ2-3, the V gene TRBV7-9; TRBD2 matches 11 bases. The CDR3 consists of 15 residues. Germline CDR1 SEHNR, CDR2 FQNEAQ (reference sequence). After removal of 5 bases from V and 1 base from J, the junction contained 2 bases not matched to a gene. The CDR3 bases are TGTGCCAGCAGCGGACTAGCGGGTCGCACAGATACGCAGTATTTT. Encoded protein: CASSGLAGRTDTQYF.

V and J are TRBV11-1 and TRBJ1-1, with D tentatively TRBD1 (5 bases). V lost 3 bases to trimming and J lost 9 bases, with 20 bases between them. CDR3 length: 15 residues. CDR1 is SGHAT, CDR2 FQDESV, per germline (reference sequence). The CDR3 spells CASSLSPPGPGQAFF. DNA for the CDR3: TGTGCCAGCAGCTTGTCGCCCCCAGGGCCGGGGCAAGCTTTCTTT.

This clonotype came up a few times. CDR3 DNA: TGCGCCAGCAGCCCCTACGGGGATACGCAGTATTTT. It encodes CASSPYGDTQYF. The rearrangement links TRBV5-1 to TRBJ2-3, with D hard to call. The CDR3 spans 12 residues. V was trimmed by 4 bases and J by 6 bases, leaving 9 bases between them. Germline CDR1 and CDR2: SGHRS and YFSETQ. Variable domain in full (rest from reference TRBV5-1 and TRBJ2-3): KAGVTQTPRYLIKTRGQQVTLSCSPISGHRSVSWYQQTPGQGLQFLFEYFSETQRNKGNFPGRFSGRQFSNSRSEMNVSTLELGDSALYLCASSPYGDTQYFGPGTRLTVL.

The sample holds many counts of this clonotype. The J gene is TRBJ2-1, the V gene TRBV12-3 or TRBV12-4; the D is unclear. CDR3 length: 13 residues. Trimming took 6 bases from V and 6 from J, leaving 12 bases between them. The CDR3, as DNA: TGTGCCAGCAGCCCCCGTTTGCGCAATGAGCAGTTCTTC. Its protein product is CASSPRLRNEQFF.

This clonotype has only a few counts. This chain links TRBV5-1 with TRBJ2-1; 15 nucleotides line up with TRBD2. Germline V CDR1 and CDR2: SGHRS, YFSETQ. V lost 4 bases to trimming and J lost 0 bases; unmatched junction nucleotides: 8. This CDR3 has 19 amino acids. DNA of the CDR3: TGCGCCAGCAGCCCGGGACTAGCGGGAGGCGGAATCTCCTACAATGAGCAGTTCTTC. It encodes CASSPGLAGGGISYNEQFF.

The chain couples TRBV28 to TRBJ2-7, with a tentative D call TRBD1 (6 bases). CDR3 length: 15 residues. The germline V gene encodes CDR1 MDHEN and CDR2 SYDVKM. V was shortened by 4 bases and J by 0 bases, with 13 bases between the two germline ends. CDR3 nucleotides: TGTGCCAGCAGTTCTTGGGGGCGGAACTCCTACGAGCAGTACTTC. It codes for CASSSWGRNSYEQYF. Variable domain in full (rest from reference TRBV28 and TRBJ2-7): DVKVTQSSRYLVKRTGEKVFLECVQDMDHENMFWYRQDPGLGLRLIYFSYDVKMKEKGDIPEGYSVSREKKERFSLILESASTNQTSMYLCASSSWGRNSYEQYFGPGTRLTVT.

The chain carries TRBV28 and TRBJ1-4, with D maybe TRBD1 (5 bases). Per the germline V gene, CDR1 is MDHEN and CDR2 is SYDVKM. The length of the CDR3 is 15 residues. Trimming removed 3 bases at V and 0 bases at J, with 8 bases between. CDR3 region: CASSLLQATNEKLFF. The CDR3 bases are TGTGCCAGCAGTTTGTTACAGGCAACTAATGAAAAACTGTTTTTT.

This clonotype was seen more than once but under ten times. The rearrangement uses TRBV5-1 and TRBJ2-7; D gene ambiguous. V was clipped by 0 bases and J by 3 bases, with 13 bases between them. Germline V lookup: CDR1 SGHRS, CDR2 YFSETQ. The CDR3 is 15 amino acids. The CDR3 region is CASSLGSPSFYEQYF. DNA for the CDR3: TGCGCCAGCAGCTTGGGCTCCCCGTCGTTCTACGAGCAGTACTTC.

The chain employs TRBV30 and TRBJ2-7; tentatively, D is TRBD2 (6 bases). Germline CDR1 and CDR2: GTSNPN and SVGIG (reference sequence). Trimming pared 1 base from V and 0 bases from J, leaving 13 bases between. The length of the CDR3 is 15 residues. The CDR3 sequence is CAWSGVFGGSYEQYF. The CDR3 DNA reads as TGTGCCTGGAGTGGAGTTTTCGGGGGCTCCTACGAGCAGTACTTC.